This passage covers 13 T cell receptor beta chains from one sample sequenced in a study of blood T cell repertoires in COVID-19. Only in-frame clones appear in the TCRdb table, and some are missing; sequencing was by immunoSEQ multiplex PCR. This sample yields approximately 89,000 clones, of which 78% are seen a single time; 6.3% belongs to the top ten. Input material: peripheral blood. The receptor set was obtained from a man aged 65 to 79 with COVID-19, enrolled during active disease.

The chain recombines TRBV7-2 with TRBJ1-1; 7 bases align to TRBD1. The CDR3 length is 15 residues. Per germline, CDR1 SGHTA and CDR2 FQGNSA. V trimming: 7 bases; J trimming: 3 bases; junction bases outside the gene matches: 11. The DNA for the CDR3 is TGTGCCAGCATCATCAGACAGGGATGGTACACTGAAGCTTTCTTT. This translates into CASIIRQGWYTEAFF.

This chain links TRBV15 with TRBJ2-1; TRBD2 matches 11 bases. With 0 bases clipped from V and 7 bases from J, the junction kept 2 bases outside the gene matches. There are 15 residues in the CDR3. Per germline, CDR1 LNHNV and CDR2 YYDKDF (reference sequence). DNA of the CDR3: TGTGCCACCAGCAGAGATCGACTAGCGGGGAATGAGCAGTTCTTC. Protein product: CATSRDRLAGNEQFF.

This clone was picked up one time. This sequence joins TRBV9 and TRBJ2-1, with a possible D match to TRBD2 (5 bases). CDR1 is SGDLS, CDR2 YYNGEE, per germline. The CDR3 covers 14 residues. The V and J ends lost 4 bases and 5 bases respectively, with 13 bases between them. In DNA, the CDR3 is TGTGCCAGCAGCCCCCGGACTTTTGACAATGAGCAGTTCTTC. It specifies CASSPRTFDNEQFF.

This chain uses TRBV7-9 with TRBJ2-2; 8 nucleotides align to TRBD2. V dropped 3 bases and J dropped 3; count of bases not matched to a gene: 3. Germline V gives CDR1 SEHNR, CDR2 FQNEAQ (reference sequence). The CDR3 has 15 amino acids. The CDR3 is CASSLSGSDTGELFF. For the CDR3, the DNA is TGTGCCAGCAGCTTGAGCGGGAGTGACACCGGGGAGCTGTTTTTT.

J is TRBJ1-4 and V is TRBV7-2, with TRBD1 matching over 9 bases. Germline V CDR1 and CDR2: SGHTA, FQGNSA. The V gene end was trimmed by 3 bases and the J gene end by 4 bases; junction bases not matched to a gene: 0. The CDR3 length is 14 residues. The CDR3 reads CASSLTGGNEKLFF. The CDR3 DNA sequence: TGTGCCAGCAGCTTGACAGGGGGTAATGAAAAACTGTTTTTT.

This chain joins TRBV30 and TRBJ2-6; the D is unclear. V was pared by 3 bases and J by 1 base, with 7 bases between. The CDR3 is 14 amino acids. CDR1 is GTSNPN, CDR2 SVGIG, per germline (reference sequence). The CDR3 is CAWRVGSGANVLTF. As DNA, the CDR3 is TGTGCCTGGAGGGTCGGGTCTGGGGCCAACGTCCTGACTTTC. Supplemented by reference TRBV30 and TRBJ2-6, the full variable domain reads SQTIHQWPATLVQPVGSPLSLECTVEGTSNPNLYWYRQAAGRGLQLLFYSVGIGQISSEVPQNLSASRPQDRQFILSSKKLLLSDSGFYLCAWRVGSGANVLTFGAGSRLTVL.

CDR3 residues: CASSPRGTSTYEQFF. CDR3 in DNA: TGCGCCAGCAGCCCAAGGGGGACTAGCACCTATGAGCAGTTCTTC. V is TRBV5-1 and J is TRBJ2-1; 9 nucleotides agree with TRBD2. CDR3 length: 15 residues. CDR1 and CDR2 (germline): SGHRS, YFSETQ. J gave up 8 bases and V 4 bases, and 10 bases lay outside the gene matches.

The table lists this clone with a few counts. The V gene is TRBV2, the J gene TRBJ1-1; D perhaps matches TRBD1 (5 bases). Germline V gene lookup returns CDR1 SNHLY and CDR2 FYNNEI. This CDR3 spans 14 amino acids. Trimming pared 6 bases from V and 0 bases from J, leaving 11 bases between. The CDR3 DNA is TGTGCCAGCAGGGCGGGACGCATGAACACTGAAGCTTTCTTT. Protein product: CASRAGRMNTEAFF.

This clone was detected only once. The J gene is TRBJ2-3, the V gene TRBV28, with 13 bases fitting TRBD2. Looked up from germline, CDR1 is MDHEN and CDR2 is SYDVKM. The trim removed 6 bases at V and 1 base at J, leaving 10 bases unmatched. The CDR3 is 18 amino acids. In DNA form, the CDR3 reads TGTGCCAGCAGGCGGACTAGCGGGAGAGAGGGAGGCACAGATACGCAGTATTTT. Translated: CASRRTSGREGGTDTQYF. The variable domain in full, completed from reference TRBV28 and TRBJ2-3, reads DVKVTQSSRYLVKRTGEKVFLECVQDMDHENMFWYRQDPGLGLRLIYFSYDVKMKEKGDIPEGYSVSREKKERFSLILESASTNQTSMYLCASRRTSGREGGTDTQYFGPGTRLTVL.

This chain links TRBV9 with TRBJ1-1; D perhaps matches TRBD1 (5 bases). The CDR3 covers 13 residues. Trimming removed 1 base at V and 4 bases at J, with 8 bases between. The germline gives CDR1 SGDLS, CDR2 YYNGEE. In nucleotides, the CDR3 is TGTGCCAGCAGCGTAAACGGGGGCACTGAAGCTTTCTTT. It encodes CASSVNGGTEAFF.

The V and J genes are TRBV12-3 or TRBV12-4 and TRBJ1-1; D remains unclear. This CDR3 is 12 amino acids long. The germline V and J ends were trimmed by 6 bases and 5 bases, with 10 bases remaining between them. The CDR3 DNA sequence: TGTGCCAGCAGGCCGAAGAGTACTGAAGCTTTCTTT. Its translation: CASRPKSTEAFF.

The chain employs TRBV24-1 and TRBJ1-1, with 12 bases lining up with TRBD1. The CDR3 has 18 amino acids. From germline, CDR1 is KGHDR and CDR2 SFDVKD. V shed 4 bases and J 4 bases; nucleotides not matched to a gene: 12. The CDR3, as DNA: TGTGCCACCAGTGACCGGGGGGACAGGGGGCCGTCGAGCACTGAAGCTTTCTTT. Protein: CATSDRGDRGPSSTEAFF.

The V call is TRBV5-1, the J call TRBJ2-2; maybe TRBD1 (6 bases). The CDR3 has 14 residues. Per germline, CDR1 SGHRS and CDR2 YFSETQ. V was shortened by 7 bases and J by 6 bases, with 16 bases between the two germline ends. CDR3 bases: TGCGCCAGCGGAACCCGGGACACAGCCGGGGAGCTGTTTTTT. As protein: CASGTRDTAGELFF.